A selection of T cell receptor beta chains follows, all from one sample in a study of Ad26.COV2.S vaccination and SARS-CoV-2 variants. Only in-frame clones appear in the TCRdb table, and some are missing; sequencing was by immunoSEQ multiplex PCR. The sample carries about 220,000 clones, over 75% recorded once. Material: peripheral blood, obtained in a trial of Ad26.COV2.S vaccine versus placebo. These receptors were taken from a person between 18 and 65 years old who received the Ad26.COV2.S COVID-19 vaccine or a placebo. Both conserved end residues are trimmed from each CDR3. Fields, in order: J gene, V gene, CDR3 protein.

j_call: TRBJ1-3
v_call: TRBV4-2
cdr3_aa: ASSQAGSGNTIY

j_call: TRBJ2-3
v_call: TRBV7-8
cdr3_aa: ASSLAGAPDQGDYSTDTQY

j_call: TRBJ2-7
v_call: TRBV6-1
cdr3_aa: ASSERPPYEQY

j_call: TRBJ1-5
v_call: TRBV7-2
cdr3_aa: ASSLEWQPQH

j_call: TRBJ1-5
v_call: TRBV4-3
cdr3_aa: ASSPRGADQPQH

j_call: TRBJ2-5
v_call: TRBV9
cdr3_aa: ASSVVRTGGLETQY

j_call: TRBJ2-7
v_call: TRBV7-9
cdr3_aa: ASSPQGRSYEQY

j_call: TRBJ2-1
v_call: TRBV11-2
cdr3_aa: ASSYGGASYNEQF

j_call: TRBJ2-2
v_call: TRBV19
cdr3_aa: ASSIVRGTGELF

j_call: TRBJ1-5
v_call: TRBV27
cdr3_aa: ASSPTGPGGPSNQPQH

j_call: TRBJ2-1
v_call: TRBV7-3
cdr3_aa: ASSLRRGDDEQF

j_call: TRBJ2-7
v_call: TRBV6-5
cdr3_aa: ASSPGTGPYEQY

j_call: TRBJ1-2
v_call: TRBV5-5
cdr3_aa: ASSLARQDYGYT

j_call: TRBJ1-6
v_call: TRBV7-9
cdr3_aa: ASSRGQGAYNSPLH